This note documents a single T cell receptor beta chain sequence. Antigen specificity is unknown. These data originate in a study of vaccination effects on CD4 cells after COVID-19. At the level of the study: Vaccination of participants consisted of two doses of either the BNT162b2 or mRNA-1273 vaccine. Points from the study as a whole: Few convalescent patients and no early post-infection timepoints were included in the study.

V was clipped by 3 bases and J by 13 bases, with 12 bases between them. The CDR3 runs 12 residues. The data were produced by immunoSEQ multiplex PCR, yet TCRdb's version contains in-frame clones alone and is incomplete. The table lists some 28,000 clones, roughly two thirds of them singletons. Isolation of CD4+ T cells took place after less than twelve days of culture. A half-volume exchange with IL-2 medium occurred on days 3 and 7. Sequenced here: CD4+ T cells from PBMCs cultured without peptide, sampled before COVID-19 vaccination. The chain has TRBV12-3 or TRBV12-4 and TRBJ1-4, with a tentative D call TRBD1 (5 bases). This clonotype was sampled from a human donor who received a COVID-19 vaccine. The CDR3 DNA sequence: TGTGCCAGCAGTTTTTGGGGGACGGTACTGTTTTTT. It translates to CASSFWGTVLFF.